This T cell receptor beta chain was sequenced during a study of spatial heterogeneity in lung cancer. Looking at the study overall: A consistent excess of beta-chain over alpha-chain sequences was detected. TCR and UMI combinations that were unique each appeared, on average, more than ten times in raw reads. Whole-study results and caveats: Whereas they appeared in blood less at follow-up, ubiquitous expanded tumor TCRs appeared there more at resection.

Trimming left V 2 bases short and J 4 bases short, with 7 bases between. The CDR3 runs 12 residues. Germline values: CDR1 SQVTM, CDR2 ANQGSEA. Regarding time point: sample taken at primary tumor resection. The input material, whole RNA from tumor, nontumor lung or frozen PBMC, was sequenced unsorted. This clonotype is categorized as medium-sized. Its matching antigen is unknown. Every cDNA TCR molecule received its own unique molecular identifier. Each CDR3 protein gets one entry after TCRdb re-called the 5' RACE reads with MiXCR. Of 10,000 to 12,000 distinct CDR3 sequences in the sample, over 4.5% are singletons; the top ten hold more than 20%.

The source material was PBMCs, sampled at surgery. The TCR originated in a male donor with early-stage non-small cell lung cancer. The chain recombines TRBV29-1 with TRBJ2-3; D call uncertain. This chain's CDR3 is CSVEPGPDTQYF. In DNA form, the CDR3 reads TGCAGCGTTGAACCCGGGCCAGATACGCAGTATTTT.